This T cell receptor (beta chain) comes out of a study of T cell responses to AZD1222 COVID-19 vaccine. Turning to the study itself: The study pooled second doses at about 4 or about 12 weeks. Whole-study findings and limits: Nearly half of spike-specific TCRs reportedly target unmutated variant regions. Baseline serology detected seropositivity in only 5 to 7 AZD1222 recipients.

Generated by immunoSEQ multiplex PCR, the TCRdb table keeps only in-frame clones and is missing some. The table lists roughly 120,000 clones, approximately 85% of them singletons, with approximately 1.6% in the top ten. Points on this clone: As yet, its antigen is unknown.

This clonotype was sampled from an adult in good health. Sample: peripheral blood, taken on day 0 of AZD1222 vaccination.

The CDR3 region is CASSHYPQANYGYTF. In DNA, the CDR3 is TGTGCCAGCAGTCACTATCCTCAAGCTAACTATGGCTACACCTTC. The V call is TRBV27, the J call TRBJ1-2; D not certain. CDR3 length equals 15 residues. CDR1 and CDR2 (germline): MNHEY, SMNVEV (reference sequence). V lost 5 bases and J lost 0, with 13 bases in between.